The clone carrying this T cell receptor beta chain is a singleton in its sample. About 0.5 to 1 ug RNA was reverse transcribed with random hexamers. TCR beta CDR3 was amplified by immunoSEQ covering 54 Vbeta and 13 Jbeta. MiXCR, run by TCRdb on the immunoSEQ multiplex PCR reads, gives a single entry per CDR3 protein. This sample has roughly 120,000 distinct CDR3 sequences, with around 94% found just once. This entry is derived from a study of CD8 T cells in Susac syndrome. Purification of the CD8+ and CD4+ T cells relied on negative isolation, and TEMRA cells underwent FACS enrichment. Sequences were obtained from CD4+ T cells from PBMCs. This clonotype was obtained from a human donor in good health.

The CDR3: CASSVTSNQPQHF. The CDR3 nucleotides read TGTGCCAGTAGTGTAACTAGCAATCAGCCCCAGCATTTT. V gene TRBV19 combines with J gene TRBJ1-5, with no clear D. CDR3 length: 13 residues. The V end lost 5 bases, the J end lost 0 bases, and 5 bases lay between the germline ends. Germline V gene sequence: CDR1 LNHDA, CDR2 SQIVND (reference sequence).